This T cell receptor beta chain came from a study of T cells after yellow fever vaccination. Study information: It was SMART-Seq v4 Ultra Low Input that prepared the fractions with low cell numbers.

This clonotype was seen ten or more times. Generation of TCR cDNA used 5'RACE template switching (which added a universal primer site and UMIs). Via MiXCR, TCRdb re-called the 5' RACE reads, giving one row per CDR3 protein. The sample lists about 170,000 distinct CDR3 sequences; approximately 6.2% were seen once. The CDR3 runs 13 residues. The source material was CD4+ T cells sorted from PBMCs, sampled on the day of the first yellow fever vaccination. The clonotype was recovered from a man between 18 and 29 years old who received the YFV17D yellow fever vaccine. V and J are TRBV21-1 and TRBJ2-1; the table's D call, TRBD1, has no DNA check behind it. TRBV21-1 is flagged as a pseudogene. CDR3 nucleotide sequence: TGTGCCGGACAGCGGGGGGCCGGGTTTGAGCAGTTCTTC. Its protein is CAGQRGAGFEQFF.